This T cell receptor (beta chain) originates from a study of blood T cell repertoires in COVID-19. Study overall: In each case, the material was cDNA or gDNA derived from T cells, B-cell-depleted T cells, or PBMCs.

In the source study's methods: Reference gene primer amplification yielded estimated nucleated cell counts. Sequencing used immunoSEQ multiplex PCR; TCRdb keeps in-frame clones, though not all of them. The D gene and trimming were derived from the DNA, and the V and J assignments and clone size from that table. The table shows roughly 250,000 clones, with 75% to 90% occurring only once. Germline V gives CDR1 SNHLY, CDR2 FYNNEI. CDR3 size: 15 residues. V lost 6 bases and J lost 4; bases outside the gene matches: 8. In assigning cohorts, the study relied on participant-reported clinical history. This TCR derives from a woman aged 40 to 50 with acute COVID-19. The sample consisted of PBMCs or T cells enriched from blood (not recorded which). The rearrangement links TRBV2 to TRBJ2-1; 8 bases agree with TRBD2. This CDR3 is CASRIASGQYNEQFF. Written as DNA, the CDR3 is TGTGCCAGCAGAATCGCTAGCGGGCAGTACAATGAGCAGTTCTTC.